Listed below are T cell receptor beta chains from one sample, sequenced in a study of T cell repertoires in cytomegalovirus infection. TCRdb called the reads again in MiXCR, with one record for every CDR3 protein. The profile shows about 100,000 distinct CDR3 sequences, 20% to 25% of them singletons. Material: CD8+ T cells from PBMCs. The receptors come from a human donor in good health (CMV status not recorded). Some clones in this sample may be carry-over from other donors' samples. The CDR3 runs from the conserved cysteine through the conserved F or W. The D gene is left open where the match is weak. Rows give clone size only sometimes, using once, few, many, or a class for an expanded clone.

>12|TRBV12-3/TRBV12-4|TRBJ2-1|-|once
CASSPLAEWQFF
TGTGCCAGCAGCCCGCTAGCCGAGTGGCAGTTCTTC
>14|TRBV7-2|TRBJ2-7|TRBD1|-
CASSFRQGLYEQYF
TGTGCCAGCAGCTTCCGACAGGGCCTATACGAGCAGTACTTC
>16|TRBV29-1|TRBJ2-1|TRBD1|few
CSFSLLGQGTENEQFF
TGCAGCTTTTCTTTGCTAGGACAGGGAACGGAGAATGAGCAGTTCTTC
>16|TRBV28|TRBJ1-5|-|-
CASSYVMSDSNQPQHF
TGTGCCAGCAGTTACGTAATGTCTGATAGCAATCAGCCCCAGCATTTT
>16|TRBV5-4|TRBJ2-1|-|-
CASSLAGNSPRWEQFF
TGTGCCAGCAGCTTGGCCGGGAACTCTCCGAGGTGGGAGCAGTTCTTC
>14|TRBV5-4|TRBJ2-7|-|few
CASSFGVGAEEQYF
TGTGCCAGCAGCTTCGGAGTTGGGGCGGAGGAGCAGTACTTC
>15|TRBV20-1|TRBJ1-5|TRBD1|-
CSAREERGQDQPQHF
TGCAGTGCTAGGGAGGAGAGGGGACAGGATCAGCCCCAGCATTTT
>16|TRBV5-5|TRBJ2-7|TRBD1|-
CASSQDRGYGIYEQYF
TGTGCCAGCAGCCAAGACAGGGGTTACGGAATTTACGAGCAGTACTTC
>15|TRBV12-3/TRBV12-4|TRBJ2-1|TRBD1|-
CASSPGQGRDNEQFF
TGTGCCAGCAGCCCGGGACAGGGTAGGGACAATGAGCAGTTCTTC
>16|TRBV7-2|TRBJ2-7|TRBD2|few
CASSPTTTSGSHEQYF
TGTGCCAGCAGCCCCACAACGACTAGCGGGAGCCACGAGCAGTACTTC
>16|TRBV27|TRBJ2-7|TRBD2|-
CASRRTSGGLTYEQYF
TGTGCCAGCAGGCGGACGAGCGGGGGCCTCACCTACGAGCAGTACTTC